The rows below give T cell receptor beta chains drawn from one sample of a study of blood T cell repertoires in COVID-19. TCRdb keeps only in-frame clones here, not all; method: immunoSEQ multiplex PCR. This sample has fewer than 200,000 clones, with around 90% found just once. The sample taken for sequencing was peripheral blood. These receptor sequences come from a man aged 40-49 years with active or convalescent COVID-19. CDR3s include the opening cysteine and the closing phenylalanine or tryptophan. Each record gives: J gene, D gene, clone size, V gene, CDR3 protein, CDR3 DNA. The D gene is left open where the match is weak. The listing skips clone size in some rows; elsewhere it reads once, few, many or a size class.

j_gene: TRBJ1-5; d_gene: -; abundance: -; v_gene: TRBV6-6; CDR3aa: CASSPRSMGTPRSGQPQHF; CDR3nt: TGTGCCAGCAGTCCCAGGTCGATGGGGACTCCCAGATCGGGTCAGCCCCAGCATTTT
j_gene: TRBJ1-3; d_gene: -; abundance: -; v_gene: TRBV20-1; CDR3aa: CSAVDRNTIYF; CDR3nt: TGCAGTGCGGTAGATAGAAACACCATATATTTT
j_gene: TRBJ2-1; d_gene: -; abundance: -; v_gene: TRBV7-2; CDR3aa: CASSLGGLYSYNEQFF; CDR3nt: TGTGCCAGCAGCTTAGGGGGGCTTTACTCCTACAATGAGCAGTTCTTC
j_gene: TRBJ1-6; d_gene: -; abundance: few; v_gene: TRBV25-1; CDR3aa: CASSAPGRFGSPLHF; CDR3nt: TGTGCCAGCAGTGCGCCAGGGCGGTTTGGGTCACCCCTCCACTTT
j_gene: TRBJ2-2; d_gene: -; abundance: few; v_gene: TRBV30; CDR3aa: CAWSVAFTGELFF; CDR3nt: TGTGCCTGGAGTGTAGCTTTCACCGGGGAGCTGTTTTTT
j_gene: TRBJ1-4; d_gene: TRBD1; abundance: once; v_gene: TRBV27; CDR3aa: CASRSRGRGTNEKLFF; CDR3nt: TGTGCCAGCCGAAGCAGGGGGCGCGGAACTAATGAAAAACTGTTTTTT
j_gene: TRBJ1-2; d_gene: TRBD1; abundance: -; v_gene: TRBV9; CDR3aa: CASSVGQGNYGYTF; CDR3nt: TGTGCCAGCAGCGTAGGACAGGGGAACTATGGCTACACCTTC
j_gene: TRBJ1-2; d_gene: TRBD1; abundance: -; v_gene: TRBV19; CDR3aa: CASIKDRAVNYGYTF; CDR3nt: TGTGCCAGTATCAAAGACAGGGCGGTTAACTATGGCTACACCTTC
j_gene: TRBJ1-5; d_gene: -; abundance: -; v_gene: TRBV25-1; CDR3aa: CASRGGSGPQHF; CDR3nt: TGTGCCAGCAGAGGAGGGTCAGGGCCCCAGCATTTT
j_gene: TRBJ1-3; d_gene: -; abundance: -; v_gene: TRBV18; CDR3aa: CASSPRTGKFSSTIYF; CDR3nt: TGTGCCAGCTCACCAAGGACGGGGAAATTTAGTAGCACCATATATTTT
j_gene: TRBJ2-6; d_gene: -; abundance: -; v_gene: TRBV7-3; CDR3aa: CASTNRVGANVLTF; CDR3nt: TGTGCCAGCACCAACAGGGTGGGGGCCAACGTCCTGACTTTC
j_gene: TRBJ1-2; d_gene: TRBD1; abundance: -; v_gene: TRBV12-3/TRBV12-4; CDR3aa: CASTLSGGGGYTF; CDR3nt: TGTGCCAGCACCCTCTCAGGGGGAGGTGGCTACACCTTC
j_gene: TRBJ2-4; d_gene: TRBD1; abundance: few; v_gene: TRBV6-7; CDR3aa: CASSRTGTGGLPWAKNIQYF; CDR3nt: TGTGCCAGCAGTCGTACCGGGACAGGGGGTCTCCCATGGGCCAAAAACATTCAGTACTTC
j_gene: TRBJ1-4; d_gene: TRBD1; abundance: -; v_gene: TRBV4-3; CDR3aa: CASSQDPGQGASTNEKLFF; CDR3nt: TGCGCCAGCAGCCAAGATCCTGGACAGGGGGCATCTACTAATGAAAAACTGTTTTTT
j_gene: TRBJ2-1; d_gene: -; abundance: -; v_gene: TRBV3-1/TRBV3-2; CDR3aa: CASSQEQGLWNEQFF; CDR3nt: TGTGCCAGCAGCCAAGAACAGGGCCTTTGGAATGAGCAGTTCTTC
j_gene: TRBJ1-6; d_gene: -; abundance: -; v_gene: TRBV30; CDR3aa: CAWSTRGGGNSPLHF; CDR3nt: TGTGCCTGGAGTACCCGGGGGGGAGGGAATTCACCCCTCCACTTT
j_gene: TRBJ1-4; d_gene: TRBD1; abundance: -; v_gene: TRBV7-9; CDR3aa: CASSLQTGGVEKLFF; CDR3nt: TGTGCCAGCAGCTTACAGACAGGGGGTGTTGAAAAACTGTTTTTT